Listed below are T cell receptor beta chains from one sample, sequenced in a study of shared clonotypes between healthy human individuals. Clones were read by immunoSEQ multiplex PCR, and TCRdb kept only the in-frame ones, dropping some. The sample records around 600,000 clones, approximately 96% being singletons. The specimen was naive CD8+ T cells sorted from blood. The source is a woman aged 30 to 39 in good health. The CDR3 runs from the conserved cysteine through the conserved F or W. Fields, in order: D gene, clone size, V gene, J gene, CDR3 protein, CDR3 DNA. D genes are given only for firm matches. Clone size, where shown, is once, few, many, or a class for clones that have expanded.

>-|-|TRBV5-1|TRBJ1-1
CASSWREGIADSLEAFF
TGCGCCAGCAGCTGGCGAGAAGGGATAGCCGACTCGCTTGAAGCTTTCTTT
>-|-|TRBV28|TRBJ2-6
CASSPTGANVLTF
TGTGCCAGCAGCCCCACTGGGGCCAACGTCCTGACTTTC
>TRBD2|-|TRBV7-8|TRBJ2-3
CASSLSMAGGPPDTQYF
TGTGCCAGCAGCTTAAGTATGGCGGGAGGGCCTCCAGATACGCAGTATTTT
>-|-|TRBV5-1|TRBJ1-2
CASSLYDLNYGYTF
TGCGCCAGCAGCTTGTATGACCTTAACTATGGCTACACCTTC
>TRBD2|-|TRBV29-1|TRBJ2-7
CSVVGRPSYEQYF
TGCAGCGTTGTCGGGAGGCCCTCCTACGAGCAGTACTTC
>TRBD1|-|TRBV4-1|TRBJ1-3
CASSWDSSSGNTIYF
TGCGCCAGCAGCTGGGACAGTTCCTCTGGAAACACCATATATTTT
>TRBD1|once|TRBV11-2|TRBJ2-1
CASRSGTGGNNEQFF
TGTGCCAGCAGATCCGGGACAGGGGGAAACAATGAGCAGTTCTTC
>-|-|TRBV13|TRBJ2-1
CASSLGLRLGPDNEQFF
TGTGCCAGCAGCTTAGGCCTGAGACTAGGTCCTGACAATGAGCAGTTCTTC
>-|-|TRBV30|TRBJ1-5
CAWSDTGYSNQPQHF
TGTGCCTGGAGTGATACAGGATATAGCAATCAGCCCCAGCATTTT
>-|-|TRBV27|TRBJ2-7
CASSLSGWGDGAYEQYF
TGTGCCAGCAGTTTATCAGGTTGGGGGGATGGGGCCTACGAGCAGTACTTC
>-|-|TRBV6-4|TRBJ2-3
CASSGRGVVTDTQYF
TGTGCCAGCAGTGGGCGGGGCGTTGTCACAGATACGCAGTATTTT
>-|-|TRBV27|TRBJ2-3
CASSFTGTGYSSTDTQYF
TGTGCCAGCAGTTTTACCGGGACGGGATATTCTAGCACAGATACGCAGTATTTT
>-|-|TRBV28|TRBJ2-5
CASSGLGLKETQYF
TGTGCCAGCAGTGGCCTGGGACTCAAAGAGACCCAGTACTTC
>-|-|TRBV19|TRBJ1-1
CATTLTERGTEAFF
TGTGCCACTACCCTTACCGAGAGGGGGACTGAAGCTTTCTTT
>-|-|TRBV28|TRBJ2-1
CASTLGGGYNEQFF
TGTGCCAGCACCCTAGGGGGGGGGTACAATGAGCAGTTCTTC
>-|once|TRBV28|TRBJ2-3
CASSFTREASPIITDTQYF
TGTGCCAGCAGTTTCACGAGGGAGGCCTCCCCTATAATTACAGATACGCAGTATTTT
>TRBD2|-|TRBV2|TRBJ2-7
CASIGLAGVGYEQYF
TGTGCCAGCATTGGACTAGCGGGAGTAGGTTACGAGCAGTACTTC
>-|-|TRBV10-1|TRBJ2-3
CASSESTIGSGTDTQYF
TGCGCCAGCAGTGAGTCGACCATTGGGTCGGGTACAGATACGCAGTATTTT
>-|-|TRBV11-2|TRBJ2-7
CASSLEGRNAYEQYF
TGTGCCAGCAGCTTAGAGGGCAGGAACGCCTACGAGCAGTACTTC
>-|-|TRBV27|TRBJ2-2
CASSTLAGAGTGELFF
TGTGCCAGCAGTACCCTAGCAGGGGCGGGCACCGGGGAGCTGTTTTTT
>-|-|TRBV14|TRBJ2-7
CASRKTPDGQPTEQYF
TGTGCCAGCAGAAAAACTCCGGATGGACAGCCAACCGAGCAGTACTTC
>-|-|TRBV10-2|TRBJ1-1
CASSEGGMNTEAFF
TGCGCCAGCAGTGAGGGCGGTATGAACACTGAAGCTTTCTTT